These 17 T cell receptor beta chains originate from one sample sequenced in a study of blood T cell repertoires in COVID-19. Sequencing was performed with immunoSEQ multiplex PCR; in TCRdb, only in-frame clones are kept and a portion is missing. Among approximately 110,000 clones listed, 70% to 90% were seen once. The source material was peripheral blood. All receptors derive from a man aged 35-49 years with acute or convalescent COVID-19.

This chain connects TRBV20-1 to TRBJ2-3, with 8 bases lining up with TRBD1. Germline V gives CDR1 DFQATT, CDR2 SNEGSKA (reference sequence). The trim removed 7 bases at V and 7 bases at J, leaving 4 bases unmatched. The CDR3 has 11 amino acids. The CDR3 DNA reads TGCAGTGTAGACAGGGGCAATACGCAGTATTTT. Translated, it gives CSVDRGNTQYF.

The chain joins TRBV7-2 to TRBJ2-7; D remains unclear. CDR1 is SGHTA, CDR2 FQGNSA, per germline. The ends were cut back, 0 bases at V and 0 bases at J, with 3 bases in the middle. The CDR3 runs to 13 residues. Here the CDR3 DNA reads TGTGCCAGCAGCTTAGCCCTCTCCTACGAGCAGTACTTC. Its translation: CASSLALSYEQYF. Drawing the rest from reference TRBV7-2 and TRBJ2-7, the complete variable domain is GAGVSQSPSNKVTEKGKDVELRCDPISGHTALYWYRQSLGQGLEFLIYFQGNSAPDKSGLPSDRFSAERTGGSVSTLTIQRTQQEDSAVYLCASSLALSYEQYFGPGTRLTVT.

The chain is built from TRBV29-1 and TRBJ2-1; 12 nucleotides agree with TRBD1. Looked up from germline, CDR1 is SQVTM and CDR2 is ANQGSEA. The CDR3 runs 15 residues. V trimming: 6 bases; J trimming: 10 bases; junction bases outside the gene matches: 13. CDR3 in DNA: TGCAGCGTGGGGCACCGGGACAGGGGGCGAGGAGAGCAGTTCTTC. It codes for CSVGHRDRGRGEQFF.

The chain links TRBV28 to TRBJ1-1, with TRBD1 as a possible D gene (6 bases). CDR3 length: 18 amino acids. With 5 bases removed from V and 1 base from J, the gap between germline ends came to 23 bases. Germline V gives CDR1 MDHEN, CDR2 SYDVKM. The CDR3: CASSGGGPWTVTNTEAFF. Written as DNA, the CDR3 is TGTGCCAGCAGTGGGGGGGGTCCTTGGACAGTTACGAACACTGAAGCTTTCTTT. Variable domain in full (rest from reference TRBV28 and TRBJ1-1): DVKVTQSSRYLVKRTGEKVFLECVQDMDHENMFWYRQDPGLGLRLIYFSYDVKMKEKGDIPEGYSVSREKKERFSLILESASTNQTSMYLCASSGGGPWTVTNTEAFFGQGTRLTVV.

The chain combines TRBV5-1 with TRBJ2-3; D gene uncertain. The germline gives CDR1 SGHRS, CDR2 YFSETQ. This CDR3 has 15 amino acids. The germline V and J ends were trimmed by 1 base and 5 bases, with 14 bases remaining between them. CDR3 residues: CASSLTARSGDTQYF. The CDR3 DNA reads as TGCGCCAGCAGCTTGACTGCGCGATCGGGAGATACGCAGTATTTT.

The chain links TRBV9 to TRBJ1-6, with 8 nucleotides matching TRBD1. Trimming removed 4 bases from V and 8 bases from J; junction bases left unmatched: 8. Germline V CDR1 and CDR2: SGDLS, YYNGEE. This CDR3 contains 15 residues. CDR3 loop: CASSPRTGLDSPLHF. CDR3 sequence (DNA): TGTGCCAGCAGCCCCCGGACAGGGCTCGATTCACCCCTCCACTTT.

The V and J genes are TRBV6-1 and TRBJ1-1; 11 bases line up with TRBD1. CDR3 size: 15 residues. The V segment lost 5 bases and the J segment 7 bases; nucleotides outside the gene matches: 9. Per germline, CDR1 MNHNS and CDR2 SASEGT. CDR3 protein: CASSSWTGGLGEAFF. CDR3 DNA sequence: TGTGCCAGCAGTTCCTGGACAGGGGGCCTGGGTGAAGCTTTCTTT.

DNA of the CDR3: TGTGCCAGCAGCTTAGCGCCCCGCGGGGGGCGAGGGGGGGAGCAGTACTTC. It encodes CASSLAPRGGRGGEQYF. The rearrangement links TRBV7-6 to TRBJ2-7, with TRBD2 matching over 8 bases. Germline CDR1 reads SGHVS; CDR2 reads FNYEAQ. The CDR3 consists of 17 residues. V gave up 0 bases and J gave up 7 bases; unmatched junction bases: 14.

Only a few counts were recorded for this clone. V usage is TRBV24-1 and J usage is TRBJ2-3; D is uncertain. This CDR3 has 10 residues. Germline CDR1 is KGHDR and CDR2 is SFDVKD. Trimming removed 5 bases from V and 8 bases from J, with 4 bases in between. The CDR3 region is CATSGLTQYF. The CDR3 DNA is TGTGCCACCAGTGGGCTTACGCAGTATTTT.

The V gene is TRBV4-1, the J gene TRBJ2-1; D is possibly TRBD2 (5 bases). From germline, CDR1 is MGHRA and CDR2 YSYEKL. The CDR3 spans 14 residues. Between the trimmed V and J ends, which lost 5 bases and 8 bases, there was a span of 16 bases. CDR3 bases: TGCGCCAGCAGCGCGAGCGGCCCGAGCGATGAGCAGTTCTTC. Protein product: CASSASGPSDEQFF.

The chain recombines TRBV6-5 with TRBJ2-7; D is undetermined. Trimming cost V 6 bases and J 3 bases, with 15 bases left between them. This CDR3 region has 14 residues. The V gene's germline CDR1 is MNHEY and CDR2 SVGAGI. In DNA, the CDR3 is TGTGCCAGCAGCCCCGTGGAGCGTCTCTACGAGCAGTACTTC. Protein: CASSPVERLYEQYF.

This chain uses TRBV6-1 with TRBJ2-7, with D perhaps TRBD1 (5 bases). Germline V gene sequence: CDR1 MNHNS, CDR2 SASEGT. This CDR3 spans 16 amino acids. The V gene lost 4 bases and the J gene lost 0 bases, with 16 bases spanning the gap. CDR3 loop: CASSALWQDTSYEQYF. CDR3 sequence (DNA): TGTGCCAGCAGTGCCCTGTGGCAGGACACCTCCTACGAGCAGTACTTC.

The CDR3 reads CASSYSGRGDQPQHF. Written as DNA, the CDR3 is TGTGCCAGCAGTTACTCCGGCAGGGGAGATCAGCCCCAGCATTTT. This chain connects TRBV6-5 to TRBJ1-5, with D perhaps matching TRBD1 (6 bases). Germline V lookup: CDR1 MNHEY, CDR2 SVGAGI. With 0 bases removed from V and 5 bases from J, the gap between germline ends came to 11 bases. The length of the CDR3 is 15 residues.

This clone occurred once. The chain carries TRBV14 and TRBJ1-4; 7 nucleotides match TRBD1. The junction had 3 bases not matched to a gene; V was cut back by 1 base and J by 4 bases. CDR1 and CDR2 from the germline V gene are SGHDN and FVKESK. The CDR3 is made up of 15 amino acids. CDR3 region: CASSQVQGVNEKLFF. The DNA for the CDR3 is TGTGCCAGCAGCCAAGTCCAGGGGGTTAATGAAAAACTGTTTTTT.

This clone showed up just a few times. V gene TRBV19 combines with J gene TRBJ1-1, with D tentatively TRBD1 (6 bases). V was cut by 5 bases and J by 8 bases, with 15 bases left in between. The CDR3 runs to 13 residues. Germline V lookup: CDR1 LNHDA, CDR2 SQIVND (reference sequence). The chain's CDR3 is CASSYPGTSEAFF. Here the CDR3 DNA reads TGTGCCAGTAGTTATCCCGGGACAAGCGAAGCTTTCTTT.

CDR3 nucleotide sequence: TGTGCCAGCAGTTACGGGGGACAGGGGAGAGGCTACACCTTC. This codes for CASSYGGQGRGYTF. The chain uses TRBV6-5 and TRBJ1-2; 10 bases line up with TRBD1. The V and J ends lost 2 bases and 8 bases, in that order; junction bases with no gene match: 5. The CDR3 is made up of 14 amino acids. From germline, CDR1 is MNHEY and CDR2 SVGAGI.

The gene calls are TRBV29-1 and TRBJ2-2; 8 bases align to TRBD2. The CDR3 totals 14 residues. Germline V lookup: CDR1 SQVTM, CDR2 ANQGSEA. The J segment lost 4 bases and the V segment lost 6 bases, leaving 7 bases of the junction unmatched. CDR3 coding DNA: TGCAGCGTCAAGCGGGAGTATGGCACCGGGGAGCTGTTTTTT. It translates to CSVKREYGTGELFF.